This is a list of T cell receptor beta chains from one sample in a study of T cell repertoires in cytomegalovirus infection. Their antigen targets remain unknown. Using its own MiXCR run on the reads, TCRdb lists one record per CDR3 protein. The repertoire holds about 310,000 distinct CDR3 sequences, roughly 25% seen once, with 10% to 15% in the top ten. The input for sequencing was cultured PBMCs, taken from culture after CMV antigen stimulation. The receptors come from a human donor in good health (CMV status not recorded). Some clones in this sample may be carry-over from other donors' samples. Both conserved end residues are part of each CDR3. Clone size, where shown, is once, few, many, or a class for clones that have expanded.

>TRBV11-2|.|TRBJ2-7
CASSLAASRYEQYF
>TRBV4-1|.|TRBJ2-3
CASSQDRGLGTQYF
>TRBV7-2|many|TRBJ2-1
CASSPHNPILKGNEQFF
>TRBV11-2|.|TRBJ2-2
CASSSSGTGIPGELFF
>TRBV27|few|TRBJ1-2
CASSPPGQGLYGYTF
>TRBV7-2|.|TRBJ2-5
CASTLTPGQGGETQYF
>TRBV7-9|.|TRBJ2-1
CASSGPAGLRNEQFF
>TRBV23-1|.|TRBJ1-1
CASSPVAHRILNTEAFF
>TRBV7-3|.|TRBJ2-1
CASSPGPGVHEQFF
>TRBV4-1|.|TRBJ1-2
CASSQETGGSSGYTF
>TRBV27|.|TRBJ2-7
CASSFSRSGSYEQYF
>TRBV27|few|TRBJ1-2
CASSLGPPYGYTF
>TRBV2|.|TRBJ2-7
CASASRGLGGYGQYF
>TRBV28|.|TRBJ2-2
CASSPVQVGELFF
>TRBV6-2/TRBV6-3|.|TRBJ2-1
CASRRRSGEQFF
>TRBV12-5|.|TRBJ1-1
CASAIIEAEAFF
>TRBV12-3/TRBV12-4|.|TRBJ1-1
CASSRGLSTEAFF
>TRBV7-8|many|TRBJ2-7
CASRRQPGQNYEQYF
>TRBV24-1|.|TRBJ2-1
CATSDPGGPGNEQFF
>TRBV6-6|.|TRBJ1-2
CASRVTGNGYTF
>TRBV12-3/TRBV12-4|.|TRBJ2-1
CASSQLPGRNPPFF
>TRBV7-2|many|TRBJ2-5
CASSLRLAAQETQYF
>TRBV24-1|.|TRBJ1-1
CATSDPGTGLGAFF
>TRBV10-2|few|TRBJ1-4
CASSDGGTTNEKLFF
>TRBV12-5|few|TRBJ1-1
CASGRQGRTEAFF
>TRBV7-2|many|TRBJ2-7
CASSLVRESYEQYF
>TRBV7-2|many|TRBJ1-2
CASSRAGTGVNYGYTF